A selection of T cell receptor beta chains follows, all from one sample in a study of CD8+CD57+ T cells in acquired aplastic anemia. TCRdb ran MiXCR on the reads and lists one entry per CDR3 protein. This sample has over 150,000 distinct CDR3 sequences, with 71% found just once. The sample taken for sequencing was sorted CD4+, CD8+, or CD8+CD57+ T cells (not recorded which) from PBMCs. The receptor source for this set is a human donor with aplastic anemia. Each CDR3 is given with its conserved first and last residue. D genes are given only for firm matches. Size is omitted from some rows. Given values are once, few, many or a class for expanded clones.

d_call cdr3_length j_call v_call clone_size cdr3_nt cdr3_aa
. 12 TRBJ2-5 TRBV5-1 few TGCGCCAGCGGGACCGAGGGGGAGACCCAGTACTTC CASGTEGETQYF
TRBD1 15 TRBJ2-3 TRBV7-2 . TGTGCCAGCAGCTTATACAGGGGGAGCACAGATACGCAGTATTTT CASSLYRGSTDTQYF
TRBD1 12 TRBJ2-5 TRBV20-1 . TGCAGTGCCCGGACAGGGGGAGAGACCCAGTGCTTC CSARTGGETQCF
TRBD2 13 TRBJ2-5 TRBV2 few TGTGCCAGCGGGGGAAACGAAGCGGGGGTAAAGTACTTC CASGGNEAGVKYF
TRBD1 15 TRBJ1-5 TRBV7-9 . TGTGCCAGCAGTTCGGACAGGGGATGGAATCAGCCCCAGCATTTT CASSSDRGWNQPQHF
. 15 TRBJ1-2 TRBV7-9 few TGTGCCAGCAGCTTAGGGATTGCGGGGTTCTATGGCTACACCTTC CASSLGIAGFYGYTF
. 15 TRBJ1-2 TRBV15 . TGTGCCACCAGCAGAGATGGCCCGGGTTCCTATGGCTACACCTTC CATSRDGPGSYGYTF
. 13 TRBJ2-3 TRBV7-7 few TGTGCTAGCAGCTGGGCCCCTAGCGACACGCAGTATTTT CASSWAPSDTQYF
. 15 TRBJ2-7 TRBV25-1 . TGTGCCAGCAGCCCTCTTGGGGAGATTTGGGACGAGCAGTACTTC CASSPLGEIWDEQYF
. 15 TRBJ2-3 TRBV7-3 . TGTGCCAGCAGCCCCTTTGGAAGAGACACAGATACGCAGTATTTT CASSPFGRDTDTQYF
TRBD2 18 TRBJ2-1 TRBV10-3 . TGTGCCATCAGTCGCGGCGCTAGCGGGGGGAGTTCCTACAATGAGCAGTTCTTC CAISRGASGGSSYNEQFF
. 11 TRBJ2-3 TRBV7-8 once TGTGCCAGCAGCCACGCGGATACGCAGTATTTT CASSHADTQYF
TRBD1 15 TRBJ2-7 TRBV20-1 . TGCAGTGCTTGGGGCCTGGACAGGGCTGGCCACGAGCAGTACTTC CSAWGLDRAGHEQYF
. 12 TRBJ1-5 TRBV19 . TGTGCCAGTAGTATACACCCAGGCGTACAGCATTTT CASSIHPGVQHF
. 15 TRBJ2-5 TRBV2 few TGTGCCAGCAGTGAATACCAGCGGAACCAAGAGACCCAGTACTTC CASSEYQRNQETQYF
. 13 TRBJ2-7 TRBV6-4 . TGTGCCAGCAGTGACTCGGCAGGGTACGAGCAGTACTTC CASSDSAGYEQYF
. 15 TRBJ2-7 TRBV19 few TGTGCCAGTAGATTTGCCCAGGGCAGGACCTACGAGCAGTACTTC CASRFAQGRTYEQYF
TRBD2 15 TRBJ2-5 TRBV20-1 . TGCAGTGCTAGACAGGCTAGCGGGGGGCGAGAGACCCAGTACTTC CSARQASGGRETQYF
. 12 TRBJ2-3 TRBV24-1 . TGTGCCAATAAGGACGGTTCCGATACGCAGTATTTT CANKDGSDTQYF
TRBD1 14 TRBJ1-5 TRBV6-1 many TGTGCCACGGAAGGGACAGGGGACGTAGGGCCCCAGCATTTT CATEGTGDVGPQHF
TRBD1 15 TRBJ1-3 TRBV9 many TGTGCCAGCAGCGGGGGACAGGTCCCTGGAAACACCATATATTTT CASSGGQVPGNTIYF
. 19 TRBJ2-7 TRBV5-6 . . CASSFYICSAEDRGREQYF
. 12 TRBJ1-1 TRBV24-1 . TGTGCCACCAGTGATTCCGGGGTTGAAGCTTTCTTT CATSDSGVEAFF
TRBD1 14 TRBJ1-2 TRBV24-1 . TGTGCCACCAGTGATCCCGACAGGGTCTATGGCTACACCTTC CATSDPDRVYGYTF
TRBD1 14 TRBJ2-7 TRBV10-3 once TGTGCCAGCAGTTCGGGACAGGATTTCTACGAGCAGTACTTC CASSSGQDFYEQYF
TRBD1 17 TRBJ1-2 TRBV2 few TGTGCCAGCAGTGAAGCGGTCGGGACAGGGATCAAGGAAGGCTACACCTTC CASSEAVGTGIKEGYTF
. 15 TRBJ2-3 TRBV24-1 . TGTGCCACCAGCCGAGCGGGACAGCCTCCAGATACGCAGTATTTT CATSRAGQPPDTQYF
TRBD1 15 TRBJ2-1 TRBV5-6 few TGTGCCAGCAGCTTGGTGCGGGACAGGTACAATGAGCAGTTCTTC CASSLVRDRYNEQFF
. 15 TRBJ1-6 TRBV7-9 . TGTGCCAGCAGCCGTACAGACCAGGTGGATTCACCCCTCCACTTT CASSRTDQVDSPLHF
. 13 TRBJ2-7 TRBV9 . TGTGCCAGCAGCGTAGAAATAGGCTACGAGCAGTACTTC CASSVEIGYEQYF
. 13 TRBJ2-3 TRBV29-1 . TGCAGCGGGCGGGACGTCTCCACAGATACGCAGTATTTT CSGRDVSTDTQYF
TRBD1 14 TRBJ2-2 TRBV19 . TGTGCCAGTGGAAACAGGGGGTCTACCGGGGAGCTGTTTTTT CASGNRGSTGELFF
TRBD1 14 TRBJ2-7 TRBV6-1 many TGTGCCAGCACCCCGGGACAGGGATGGGACGAGCAGTACTTC CASTPGQGWDEQYF
. 12 TRBJ1-2 TRBV29-1 . TGCAGCGTTGATAGGGGAAGGGGTGGCTACACCTTC CSVDRGRGGYTF
. 14 TRBJ1-1 TRBV6-4 . TGTGCCAGCAGTGAAGGCCGGGAGAATACTGAAGCTTTCTTT CASSEGRENTEAFF
TRBD1 16 TRBJ1-1 TRBV7-9 once TGTGCCAGCAGCGCGGGACAGACAGTTCAGAACACTGAAGCTTTCTTT CASSAGQTVQNTEAFF
TRBD2 15 TRBJ2-1 TRBV12-3/TRBV12-4 . TGTGCCAGCAGTTTAGTCACTAGCGGGGCCGATGAGCAGTTCTTC CASSLVTSGADEQFF
TRBD2 12 TRBJ2-5 TRBV7-9 . TGTGCCAGCAGCTTAGAAAGGCGGGAGCAGTACTTC CASSLERREQYF
. 15 TRBJ2-5 TRBV20-1 few TGCAGTGCATGTGGGCGTGAGGGCGCGGGGGAGACCCAGTACTTC CSACGREGAGETQYF
. 14 TRBJ2-5 TRBV24-1 few TGTGCCACCAGTGATCTACACGGCCCAGGGACCCAGTACTTC CATSDLHGPGTQYF
TRBD1 14 TRBJ2-1 TRBV24-1 . TGTGCCACCAGTGAGACAGGGTCCAACAATGAGCAGTTCTTC CATSETGSNNEQFF
TRBD1 16 TRBJ1-5 TRBV2 . TGTGCCAGCAGGGGTTCGACAGGGCCCGGAGGTCAGCCCCAGCATTTT CASRGSTGPGGQPQHF
. 14 TRBJ2-7 TRBV6-1 . TGTGCCAGCAGTTACCGTACAGGACCCTACGAGCAGTACTTC CASSYRTGPYEQYF
TRBD2 16 TRBJ2-1 TRBV19 . TGTGCCAGTAGTATTGGACTAGCTTATCCTTACAATGAGCAGTTCTTC CASSIGLAYPYNEQFF
TRBD2 13 TRBJ2-7 TRBV20-1 . TGCAGTGCTAGCGCAGGGAGGGTAGGGGAGCAGTACTTC CSASAGRVGEQYF
. 13 TRBJ1-2 TRBV5-4 . TGTGCCAGCAGCGGTGACGGACACTATGGCTACACCTTC CASSGDGHYGYTF
TRBD1 13 TRBJ1-2 TRBV20-1 few TGCAGTGCTCTACGGGCAGGGGGGTATGGCTACACCTTC CSALRAGGYGYTF
. 15 TRBJ1-3 TRBV2 . TGTGCCAGCAGTGAAGGTGGAGAACCTGGAAACACCATATATTTT CASSEGGEPGNTIYF
. 14 TRBJ2-1 TRBV5-1 . TGCGCCAGCAGCTTGGATACTTCAGAGGGTGAGCAGTTCTTC CASSLDTSEGEQFF
. 15 TRBJ2-3 TRBV12-3/TRBV12-4 once TGTGCCAGCAGAGAGAGGGCAGGATACACAGATACGCAGTATTTT CASRERAGYTDTQYF
TRBD2 15 TRBJ2-5 TRBV15 . TGTGCCACCGGCAGGGTAGCGGGGGGACAGAAGACCCAGTACTTC CATGRVAGGQKTQYF